The 32 T cell receptor beta chains listed next were all sequenced from one sample in a study of cytomegalovirus exposure and HLA in healthy donors. PCR employed 60 Vbeta and 13 Jbeta primers. Assay used: immunoSEQ multiplex PCR; TCRdb lists only in-frame clones, some missing. The sample consists of 100,000 to 140,000 clones, around 74% of them appearing once. The sample taken for sequencing was PBMCs. Every receptor here comes from a middle-aged woman in good health and CMV-seropositive.

This sequence joins TRBV7-3 and TRBJ2-2; 8 nucleotides align to TRBD1. CDR3 length: 16 amino acids. Per the germline V gene, CDR1 is SGHTA and CDR2 is FQGTGA. V lost 5 bases and J lost 1; bases outside the gene matches: 6. Here the CDR3 reads CASSLTGARNTGELFF. The CDR3 coding sequence is TGTGCCAGCAGCCTGACAGGGGCGCGGAACACCGGGGAGCTGTTTTTT.

The J gene is TRBJ2-1, the V gene TRBV7-9, with 10 bases matching TRBD1. J lost 6 bases, V lost 4 bases, and 3 bases had no gene match. Germline values: CDR1 SEHNR, CDR2 FQNEAQ (reference sequence). The CDR3 totals 14 residues. CDR3 region: CASSWGTGANEQFF. DNA of the CDR3: TGTGCCAGCAGCTGGGGGACAGGGGCCAATGAGCAGTTCTTC.

This chain uses TRBV10-1 with TRBJ1-2, with D perhaps matching TRBD1 (6 bases). The CDR3 is 16 residues long. Germline V CDR1 and CDR2: WNHNN, SYGVQD (reference sequence). Trimming removed 3 bases at V and 4 bases at J, with 18 bases between. CDR3 protein: CASSDRTEWFGYGYTF. The CDR3 DNA sequence: TGCGCCAGCAGTGATCGGACAGAGTGGTTTGGCTATGGCTACACCTTC.

This clone was recorded a few times. CDR3 sequence (DNA): TGTGCCAGCAGCGGACAGCCGAACACTGAAGCTTTCTTT. It translates to CASSGQPNTEAFF. The chain employs TRBV7-8 and TRBJ1-1, with D possibly being TRBD1 (6 bases). The CDR3 contains 13 residues. Germline V gives CDR1 SGHVS, CDR2 FQNEAQ. Trimming pared 5 bases from V and 1 base from J, leaving 8 bases between.

The J gene is TRBJ1-6, the V gene TRBV6-5; perhaps TRBD1 as D (6 bases). V was cut by 7 bases and J by 7 bases, with 17 bases left in between. This CDR3 is built from 15 residues. Germline V CDR1 and CDR2: MNHEY, SVGAGI. CDR3 in amino acids: CASTQQGLGNSPLHF. CDR3 sequence (DNA): TGTGCCAGCACCCAACAGGGTTTAGGGAATTCACCCCTCCACTTT.

The chain uses TRBV2 and TRBJ1-3; no reliable D call. This CDR3 contains 15 residues. CDR1 SNHLY and CDR2 FYNNEI come from the germline V gene. The V and J ends lost 4 bases and 4 bases respectively, with 14 bases between them. This chain's CDR3 is CASSASSWQGNTIYF. The CDR3 DNA reads as TGTGCCAGCAGTGCAAGTTCGTGGCAGGGAAACACCATATATTTT. The entire variable domain, with the rest obtained from reference TRBV2 and TRBJ1-3, is as follows: EPEVTQTPSHQVTQMGQEVILRCVPISNHLYFYWYRQILGQKVEFLVSFYNNEISEKSEIFDDQFSVERPDGSNFTLKIRSTKLEDSAMYFCASSASSWQGNTIYFGEGSWLTVV.

V and J are TRBV5-4 and TRBJ1-2, with TRBD1 matching 8 bases. The CDR3 length is 15 residues. J lost 8 bases, V lost 2 bases, and 11 bases had no gene match. Germline loops: CDR1 SGHNT, CDR2 YYREEE (reference sequence). The CDR3 sequence: CASSFQGAIRWGYTF. The CDR3 DNA reads as TGTGCCAGCAGCTTCCAGGGGGCGATCCGCTGGGGCTACACCTTC.

The rearrangement links TRBV2 to TRBJ2-7, with D uncertain. Looked up from germline, CDR1 is SNHLY and CDR2 is FYNNEI. The CDR3 contains 13 residues. V shed 11 bases and J shed 4 bases, with 18 bases lying between them. DNA of the CDR3: TGTGCCGGAAGTCCAAGGCTACAGTACGAGCAGTACTTC. Translated, it gives CAGSPRLQYEQYF.

CDR3 sequence reads: CASSPEQGSGQYF. The CDR3 nucleotides are TGTGCCAGCAGCCCGGAACAGGGGAGCGGGCAGTACTTC. The V gene is TRBV7-9, the J gene TRBJ2-7, with 7 bases identical to TRBD1. The CDR3 contains 13 residues. Germline assignment: CDR1 SEHNR and CDR2 FQNEAQ (reference sequence). J was trimmed by 9 bases and V by 5 bases; bases with no gene match: 10.

This clone was detected only a few times. This chain links TRBV9 with TRBJ1-2; TRBD1 agrees at 10 bases. Germline CDR1 SGDLS, CDR2 YYNGEE. The CDR3 extends over 16 amino acids. Trimming at V came to 0 bases and at J to 3 bases, leaving 5 bases not matched to a gene. CDR3 coding DNA: TGTGCCAGCAGCGTAGGACAGGGGGCTAATTACTATGGCTACACCTTC. Its protein is CASSVGQGANYYGYTF.

V usage is TRBV16 and J usage is TRBJ1-2, with 7 bases matching TRBD1. V trimming: 4 bases; J trimming: 5 bases; junction bases outside the gene matches: 7. The CDR3 loop spans 14 amino acids. CDR1 is KGHSY and CDR2 is FQNENV in the germline V gene. The CDR3 reads CASSLRGTDYGYTF. CDR3 in DNA: TGTGCCAGCAGCCTACGTGGGACAGATTATGGCTACACCTTC.

The genes are TRBV5-6 and TRBJ1-2; 9 bases fit TRBD1. This CDR3 has 16 residues. Per the germline V gene, CDR1 is SGHDT and CDR2 is YYEEEE. V was clipped by 3 bases and J by 4 bases; unmatched bases: 10. The CDR3 region is CASSWGQGGSGYGYTF. The CDR3 nucleotides read TGTGCCAGCAGCTGGGGACAGGGAGGGTCTGGCTATGGCTACACCTTC.

The chain recombines TRBV9 with TRBJ1-1; tentatively, D is TRBD1 (6 bases). CDR1 is SGDLS and CDR2 is YYNGEE in the germline V gene. The CDR3 sequence is 13 residues long. Trimming pared 3 bases from V and 5 bases from J, leaving 11 bases between. The CDR3 protein is CASSATGNTEAFF. DNA of the CDR3: TGTGCCAGCAGCGCAACAGGGAATACTGAAGCTTTCTTT.

This clone was picked up a small number of times. The chain joins TRBV7-8 to TRBJ2-7; possibly TRBD1 for D (7 bases). Germline values: CDR1 SGHVS, CDR2 FQNEAQ. The V end was cut by 3 bases, the J end by 10 bases, with 10 bases between. This CDR3 is 11 amino acids long. The CDR3 DNA reads TGTGCCAGCAGCTTGGAGGGGGCACAGTACTTC. Amino acids: CASSLEGAQYF.

The rearrangement links TRBV23-1 to TRBJ1-5; D is uncertain. TRBV23-1 is known as an ORF, though its function is uncertain. V gave up 7 bases and J gave up 5 bases, with 18 bases separating them. The CDR3 is 15 residues long. The CDR3 DNA follows: TGCGCCAGCAACCGGAGGAAACCCGGGGATCAGCCCCAGCATTTT. As protein: CASNRRKPGDQPQHF.

V usage is TRBV19 and J usage is TRBJ2-5, with D possibly TRBD1 on 6 matching bases. The CDR3 length is 17 residues. The V and J ends lost 6 bases and 5 bases respectively, with 25 bases between them. CDR1 is LNHDA, CDR2 SQIVND, per germline (reference sequence). CDR3 in amino acids: CASSTWAGDSSGETQYF. The CDR3 DNA sequence: TGTGCCAGTAGCACCTGGGCAGGGGATTCTTCGGGGGAGACCCAGTACTTC.

The chain has TRBV7-3 and TRBJ2-7; TRBD2 agrees at 11 bases. From germline, CDR1 is SGHTA and CDR2 FQGTGA. This CDR3 contains 16 residues. V dropped 5 bases and J dropped 5; count of bases not matched to a gene: 11. DNA for the CDR3: TGTGCCAGCAGCCCCACCCTAGCGGGGGGTCCCCACGAGCAGTACTTC. Translating gives CASSPTLAGGPHEQYF.

The genes are TRBV7-9 and TRBJ1-6; D gene unclear. Trimming removed 1 base at V and 0 bases at J, with 7 bases between. This CDR3 comprises 16 residues. The germline gives CDR1 SEHNR, CDR2 FQNEAQ (reference sequence). DNA for the CDR3: TGTGCCAGCAGCTTAGTGGCCAGCTCCTATAATTCACCCCTCCACTTT. Translating gives CASSLVASSYNSPLHF.

The genes are TRBV7-3 and TRBJ1-1; the match to TRBD1 covers 7 bases. CDR3 length equals 15 residues. Germline V gene data show CDR1 as SGHTA and CDR2 as FQGTGA. Unmatched junction bases numbered 4, after V lost 2 bases and J lost 1 base. CDR3 region: CASSLLGGENTEAFF. For the CDR3, the DNA is TGTGCCAGCAGCTTACTAGGGGGCGAGAACACTGAAGCTTTCTTT.

V and J are TRBV14 and TRBJ1-2; D call uncertain. Germline lookup yields CDR1 SGHDN and CDR2 FVKESK. CDR3 length: 13 residues. Trimming took off 3 bases at V and 3 bases at J, with 8 bases between the two ends. The CDR3 DNA reads TGTGCCAGCAGCCATTTGAGTTACTATGGCTACACCTTC. Protein: CASSHLSYYGYTF.

This clone occurred a few times. The chain employs TRBV29-1 and TRBJ1-4; 7 nucleotides align to TRBD1. The V gene end was trimmed by 3 bases and the J gene end by 8 bases; junction bases not matched to a gene: 21. The germline V gene encodes CDR1 SQVTM and CDR2 ANQGSEA. This CDR3 region has 18 residues. DNA for the CDR3: TGCAGCGTTGAGGGGAGGATATGTTTAACAGGGGTTGAAGAAAAACTGTTTTTT. Translating gives CSVEGRICLTGVEEKLFF. The full variable domain, completed using reference TRBV29-1 and TRBJ1-4, is SAVISQKPSRDICQRGTSLTIQCQVDSQVTMMFWYRQQPGQSLTLIATANQGSEATYESGFVIDKFPISRPNLTFSTLTVSNMSPEDSSIYLCSVEGRICLTGVEEKLFFGSGTQLSVL.

The rearrangement joins TRBV6-1 to TRBJ1-6; 7 bases map to TRBD1. V shed 7 bases and J 5 bases; nucleotides not matched to a gene: 5. The CDR3 covers 14 residues. Looked up from germline, CDR1 is MNHNS and CDR2 is SASEGT. The CDR3: CASIRDSHNSPLHF. The CDR3 nucleotides are TGTGCCAGCATTCGGGACAGTCATAATTCACCCCTCCACTTT.

The chain employs TRBV30 and TRBJ1-4; the match to TRBD1 covers 8 bases. CDR1 GTSNPN and CDR2 SVGIG come from the germline V gene (reference sequence). Trimming removed 3 bases from V and 0 bases from J; junction bases left unmatched: 6. The CDR3 consists of 16 residues. The CDR3 DNA follows: TGTGCCTGGAGCCCAGGGGGCAGTTCAACTAATGAAAAACTGTTTTTT. Translation: CAWSPGGSSTNEKLFF.

This chain joins TRBV9 and TRBJ1-1; tentative D call: TRBD1 (5 bases). Looked up from germline, CDR1 is SGDLS and CDR2 is YYNGEE. V lost 2 bases, J lost 1 base, and 6 bases lay in between. This CDR3 comprises 13 residues. Here the CDR3 reads CASSVQGNTEAFF. In DNA form, the CDR3 reads TGTGCCAGCAGCGTCCAGGGGAACACTGAAGCTTTCTTT.

Concerning this clone: The same CDR3 also results from other DNA sequences found in this sample. The gene calls are TRBV5-1 and TRBJ2-3; tentatively, D is TRBD1 (5 bases). Between the trimmed V and J ends, which lost 4 bases and 5 bases, there was a span of 14 bases. CDR1 is SGHRS, CDR2 YFSETQ, per germline. The CDR3 contains 14 residues. The CDR3 DNA is TGCGCCAGCAGCGACCAGGGCTTGAGAGATACGCAGTATTTT. Its translation: CASSDQGLRDTQYF.

The V gene is TRBV6-5, the J gene TRBJ1-1; D remains ambiguous. Per the germline V gene, CDR1 is MNHEY and CDR2 is SVGAGI. V shed 1 base and J shed 3 bases, with 9 bases lying between them. This CDR3 region has 14 residues. Here the CDR3 reads CASSYLGSYTEAFF. The CDR3 DNA reads as TGTGCCAGCAGTTACTTGGGCAGCTACACTGAAGCTTTCTTT.

The V and J genes are TRBV7-9 and TRBJ1-1; D possibly corresponds to TRBD1 (5 bases). V lost 3 bases, J lost 10 bases, and 21 bases lay in between. The CDR3 sequence is 15 residues long. Germline CDR1 and CDR2: SEHNR and FQNEAQ (reference sequence). In nucleotides, the CDR3 is TGTGCCAGCAGCTTGTCACCCGCAGGGAAGGGTGGAGCTTTCTTT. Encoded protein: CASSLSPAGKGGAFF.

The J gene is TRBJ1-2, the V gene TRBV2; TRBD1 aligns across 9 bases. The junction had 7 bases not matched to a gene; V was cut back by 6 bases and J by 5 bases. CDR3 length: 14 amino acids. Germline CDR1 SNHLY, CDR2 FYNNEI. The CDR3 loop is CASSPRDRAYGYTF. The CDR3 nucleotides are TGTGCCAGCAGCCCCCGGGACAGGGCGTATGGCTACACCTTC.

Note on this clone: Distinct nucleotide sequences in the sample also encode this CDR3. V and J are TRBV18 and TRBJ1-1; D is unclear. V dropped 3 bases and J dropped 1 base, with 6 bases sitting between them. CDR1 is KGHSH, CDR2 LQKENI, per germline. The CDR3 has 13 residues. The CDR3: CASSPGENTEAFF. CDR3 sequence (DNA): TGTGCCAGCTCACCGGGAGAGAACACTGAAGCTTTCTTT.

The count of this clone is one. The V and J genes are TRBV5-4 and TRBJ1-2; TRBD1 is a possible D gene (6 bases). The CDR3 totals 14 residues. The V gene lost 1 base and the J gene lost 4 bases, with 11 bases spanning the gap. Germline assignment: CDR1 SGHNT and CDR2 YYREEE (reference sequence). This CDR3 is CASSLQQGVYGYTF. CDR3 DNA sequence: TGTGCCAGCAGCTTGCAACAGGGCGTCTATGGCTACACCTTC.

There are a few counts of this clone. This chain connects TRBV5-1 to TRBJ1-1, with D possibly matching TRBD1 (6 bases). Germline assignment: CDR1 SGHRS and CDR2 YFSETQ. This CDR3 has 15 residues. The V and J ends lost 0 bases and 1 base respectively, with 10 bases between them. The CDR3 protein is CASSLVAGANTEAFF. The CDR3 DNA follows: TGCGCCAGCAGCTTGGTTGCAGGGGCGAACACTGAAGCTTTCTTT.

The rearrangement links TRBV6-5 to TRBJ1-1, with 9 bases matching TRBD1. Germline CDR1 is MNHEY and CDR2 is SVGAGI. J was trimmed by 5 bases and V by 6 bases; bases with no gene match: 7. The CDR3 covers 14 residues. In nucleotides, the CDR3 is TGTGCCAGCAGGCCGGGACAGGGTTGGACTGAAGCTTTCTTT. Its translation is CASRPGQGWTEAFF.